The 7 T cell receptor beta chains below all came from one sample that was sequenced in a study of shared clonotypes between healthy human individuals. Repertoires were generated with immunoSEQ multiplex PCR, while TCRdb's copy carries only in-frame clones and drops some. This table holds some 700,000 clones, roughly 87% found once. The sample comprised memory CD8+ T cells from PBMCs. Subset: CD45RO+ cells pooled with CCR7-negative TemRA cells. The receptors stem from a man between 18 and 29 years old in good health. Some clones in this sample may be carry-over from other donors' samples.

J is TRBJ2-3 and V is TRBV5-1, with TRBD2 matching over 8 bases. In germline, CDR1 is SGHRS, CDR2 YFSETQ. The V and J ends lost 0 bases and 2 bases, in that order; junction bases with no gene match: 5. This CDR3 contains 16 residues. The CDR3 region is CASSLAQRENTDTQYF. The CDR3 region has the DNA TGCGCCAGCAGCTTGGCCCAGCGGGAGAACACAGATACGCAGTATTTT.

The V gene is TRBV7-6, the J gene TRBJ2-6; TRBD1 matches at 8 bases. This CDR3 region has 13 residues. The germline V gene has CDR1 SGHVS and CDR2 FNYEAQ. Unmatched junction bases numbered 9, after V lost 1 base and J lost 19 bases. CDR3 protein: CASSLGGAQGATF. DNA of the CDR3: TGTGCCAGCAGCTTAGGAGGGGCGCAGGGGGCCACTTTC.

This sequence joins TRBV7-9 and TRBJ2-3; D gene uncertain. Per the germline V gene, CDR1 is SEHNR and CDR2 is FQNEAQ (reference sequence). V was clipped by 1 base and J by 3 bases, with 8 bases between them. This CDR3 has 14 residues. In DNA, the CDR3 is TGTGCCAGCAGCTTAGGACGGCGGACAGATACGCAGTATTTT. It is translated as CASSLGRRTDTQYF.

The rearrangement joins TRBV28 to TRBJ1-5; weak D call: TRBD1 (6 bases). CDR3 size: 15 residues. V lost 1 base, J lost 5 bases, and 12 bases lay in between. Germline V gene data show CDR1 as MDHEN and CDR2 as SYDVKM. The CDR3 region is CASSLSPGQYQPQHF. CDR3 nucleotides: TGTGCCAGCAGTTTATCCCCCGGACAGTATCAGCCCCAGCATTTT.

The V and J genes are TRBV7-2 and TRBJ2-7, with TRBD1 matching over 7 bases. The ends lost 0 bases at V and 0 bases at J; junction bases unmatched: 8. The CDR3 is made up of 17 amino acids. Germline V gene data show CDR1 as SGHTA and CDR2 as FQGNSA. Here the CDR3 DNA reads TGTGCCAGCAGCTTAGCTCCGACAGGGTACAGCTCCTACGAGCAGTACTTC. Translated: CASSLAPTGYSSYEQYF.

The chain carries TRBV7-9 and TRBJ2-1, with a weak D call TRBD2 (6 bases). The CDR3 loop spans 15 amino acids. The V end was cut by 5 bases, the J end by 1 base, with 12 bases between. The V gene's germline CDR1 is SEHNR and CDR2 FQNEAQ (reference sequence). The CDR3: CASSGDSTSYNEQFF. The CDR3 region has the DNA TGTGCCAGCAGCGGGGACTCTACTTCCTACAATGAGCAGTTCTTC. Supplemented by reference TRBV7-9 and TRBJ2-1, the full variable domain reads DTGVSQNPRHKITKRGQNVTFRCDPISEHNRLYWYRQTLGQGPEFLTYFQNEAQLEKSRLLSDRFSAERPKGSFSTLEIQRTEQGDSAMYLCASSGDSTSYNEQFFGPGTRLTVL.

The chain joins TRBV9 to TRBJ1-5; D remains unclear. V was clipped by 3 bases and J by 4 bases, with 14 bases between them. Germline-derived CDR1 and CDR2 are SGDLS and YYNGEE. CDR3 length: 15 amino acids. CDR3 coding DNA: TGTGCCAGCAGCGAGTATTCGGGGAAAAATCAGCCCCAGCATTTT. It is translated as CASSEYSGKNQPQHF.